This T cell receptor beta chain was captured in a study of blood T cell repertoires in COVID-19. Across the study: COVID-19 samples from acute and convalescent phases originated in the United States, Italy and Spain. Nucleic acid was either cDNA or gDNA, and it came from T cells, B-cell-depleted T cells, or PBMCs.

Original analysis: The assay estimated nucleated cells by amplifying reference gene primers. Sequencing was performed with immunoSEQ multiplex PCR; in TCRdb, only in-frame clones are kept and a portion is missing. V, J and clone size derive from that table, while D and trimming were established from the DNA sequence. The repertoire holds about 98,000 clones, with 65% to 85% as singletons. This clone occurred once. J was trimmed by 2 bases and V by 5 bases; bases with no gene match: 8. Germline V lookup: CDR1 MDHEN, CDR2 SYDVKM. The CDR3 contains 15 residues. The V call is TRBV28, the J call TRBJ2-7, with 8 bases that match TRBD1. Sequencing input: peripheral blood. This receptor was taken from a woman aged 80 or over with acute or convalescent COVID-19. CDR3 amino acids: CASSARGPTTYEQYV. CDR3 sequence (DNA): TGTGCCAGCAGTGCCAGGGGGCCCACGACCTACGAGCAGTACGTC.